The present T cell receptor beta chain was sequenced within a study of blood T cell repertoires in COVID-19. Background on the study: T cells, B-cell-depleted T cells, or PBMCs provided the cDNA or gDNA that served as material.

Unmatched junction bases numbered 6, after V lost 5 bases and J lost 9 bases. This CDR3 is 12 amino acids long. Germline CDR1 is MNHEY and CDR2 is SMNVEV (reference sequence). Enrollment of patients from Seattle took place during active infection, with longitudinal follow-up. Authors' analysis steps: Amplification of reference gene primers provided the estimated nucleated cell counts. The method was immunoSEQ multiplex PCR; TCRdb's version includes in-frame clones alone and lacks a portion of them. V, J and clone size are taken as reported in that table, and D and trimming were inferred from the DNA itself. The sample shows about 430,000 clones, 70% to 90% of them seen only once.

The chain combines TRBV27 with TRBJ1-1; 7 nucleotides agree with TRBD1. Material for sequencing was peripheral blood. This receptor was obtained from a man between 18 and 35 years old with COVID-19, enrolled during active disease. CDR3 nucleotides: TGTGCCAGCAGTACGCAGACAGGGCAAGCTTTCTTT. This gives the protein CASSTQTGQAFF.